A selection of T cell receptor beta chains follows, all from one sample in a study of shared clonotypes between healthy human individuals. Method: immunoSEQ multiplex PCR; TCRdb's copy keeps in-frame clones and lacks some. The repertoire holds roughly 450,000 clones, more than 65% seen once, with 10% to 15% in the top ten. The specimen sequenced was PBMCs. The receptors derive from a woman in her thirties or forties in good health. Some clones in this sample may be carry-over from other donors' samples. CDR3s leave out the opening cysteine and the closing phenylalanine or tryptophan. Fields, in order: V gene, clone size, J gene, CDR3 protein. Rows may omit the clone size; those that give it use once, few, many or a size class.

V: TRBV28
size: .
J: TRBJ1-5
CDR3: ASSYRSPSEWSNQPQH

V: TRBV28
size: .
J: TRBJ2-7
CDR3: ASTTDYEQY

V: TRBV5-1
size: .
J: TRBJ2-2
CDR3: ASSLAGTAKTGELF

V: TRBV5-1
size: .
J: TRBJ1-1
CDR3: ASSLDPAPNTEAF

V: TRBV19
size: .
J: TRBJ1-5
CDR3: ASSILGAVGQPQH

V: TRBV28
size: .
J: TRBJ1-5
CDR3: ASSLQGIGFSANQPQH

V: TRBV5-4
size: .
J: TRBJ2-1
CDR3: ASSSEEGTYNEQF

V: TRBV4-2
size: .
J: TRBJ2-1
CDR3: ASSQDPGNNEQF

V: TRBV30
size: few
J: TRBJ1-1
CDR3: AWGIRSTEAF

V: TRBV15
size: .
J: TRBJ2-3
CDR3: ATSRGGETDTQY

V: TRBV20-1
size: .
J: TRBJ2-7
CDR3: SASDFYEQY

V: TRBV6-5
size: once
J: TRBJ1-5
CDR3: ASSYRDRNSNQPQH

V: TRBV5-4
size: .
J: TRBJ2-5
CDR3: ASSLGPRQGEETQY

V: TRBV6-5
size: .
J: TRBJ2-7
CDR3: ASSRDGSSYEQY

V: TRBV5-6
size: .
J: TRBJ2-7
CDR3: ASSLDPRFRYEQY

V: TRBV15
size: .
J: TRBJ2-5
CDR3: ATSRWGSETQY

V: TRBV30
size: .
J: TRBJ1-4
CDR3: AWGRREKLF

V: TRBV6-4
size: .
J: TRBJ2-3
CDR3: ASSPDWSGTDTQY

V: TRBV15
size: .
J: TRBJ2-5
CDR3: ATREAGEETQY

V: TRBV30
size: few
J: TRBJ1-1
CDR3: AYRRLDRKAF

V: TRBV6-6
size: .
J: TRBJ2-1
CDR3: ASTPVRDSEQF

V: TRBV7-2
size: .
J: TRBJ2-1
CDR3: ASSFRGPYNEQF

V: TRBV18
size: .
J: TRBJ1-1
CDR3: ASSHDQLQGYDPEAF

V: TRBV5-1
size: .
J: TRBJ2-1
CDR3: ASTAGTSDANEQF

V: TRBV10-2
size: .
J: TRBJ1-1
CDR3: ASSEGRGGGNTEAF

V: TRBV29-1
size: .
J: TRBJ2-1
CDR3: SVEGGAGAPYNEQF

V: TRBV5-1
size: .
J: TRBJ2-7
CDR3: ASSFDRGLTADEQY